The 14 T cell receptor beta chains reported below all come from one sample, sequenced in a study of molecular identifiers for immune sequencing clone quantification. From the PCR reads, TCRdb called clonotypes with MiXCR, one entry per CDR3 protein. The table lists about half a million distinct CDR3 sequences, less than 30% of them singletons. The sequencing input was naive CD8+ T cells from blood, with Jurkat cell RNA spiked in. Noted subset: FACS-sorted CD8+CD4-CCR7+CD45RA+ naive T cells. The receptor set was obtained from a human donor in good health. Some libraries in this study had Jurkat cell RNA spiked in.

About this clonotype: One base away lies a much larger clone, so this may be a sequencing read error. V usage is TRBV7-2 and J usage is TRBJ2-7; TRBD2 aligns across 12 bases. Germline lookup yields CDR1 SGHTA and CDR2 FQGNSA. This CDR3 comprises 15 residues. CDR3 nucleotides: TGTGCCGGCAGCCCATGGACTAGCGGGGACTACGAGCAGTACTTC. Protein: CAGSPWTSGDYEQYF. Using reference TRBV7-2 and TRBJ2-7 for the parts outside the CDR3, the full variable domain is GAGVSQSPSNKVTEKGKDVELRCDPISGHTALYWYRQSLGQGLEFLIYFQGNSAPDKSGLPSDRFSAERTGGSVSTLTIQRTQQEDSAVYLCAGSPWTSGDYEQYFGPGTRLTVT.

This clonotype showed up many times. The J gene is TRBJ2-1, the V gene TRBV7-6, with 7 bases that match TRBD1. The ends lost 2 bases at V and 5 bases at J; junction bases unmatched: 12. Germline loops: CDR1 SGHVS, CDR2 FNYEAQ. The length of the CDR3 is 17 residues. CDR3 loop: CASSLNYYVGQDNEQFF. The CDR3 coding sequence is TGTGCCAGCAGCTTAAACTACTATGTCGGACAGGACAATGAGCAGTTCTTC.

This clonotype was counted a few times. V usage is TRBV28 and J usage is TRBJ1-5; TRBD1 might be the D (6 bases). Germline-derived CDR1 and CDR2 are MDHEN and SYDVKM. V shed 2 bases and J shed 6 bases, with 14 bases lying between them. CDR3 length: 15 residues. CDR3 in amino acids: CASSLRSGAIQPQHF. The CDR3 nucleotides are TGTGCCAGCAGTTTAAGGTCAGGGGCGATTCAGCCCCAGCATTTT.

The chain recombines TRBV7-9 with TRBJ2-1, with TRBD2 as a possible D gene (6 bases). Between the trimmed V and J ends, which lost 8 bases and 8 bases, there was a span of 16 bases. This CDR3 has 13 residues. In germline, CDR1 is SEHNR, CDR2 FQNEAQ (reference sequence). DNA for the CDR3: TGTGCCAGCCGACACGGAGGGCGCGATGAGCAGTTCTTC. Its protein product is CASRHGGRDEQFF.

This clonotype was seen a few times. The chain employs TRBV20-1 and TRBJ1-3; D is unresolved. Trimming removed 0 bases at V and 1 base at J, with 10 bases between. The CDR3 covers 15 residues. Germline V gene lookup returns CDR1 DFQATT and CDR2 SNEGSKA (reference sequence). The CDR3 spells CSARDISASGNTIYF. The CDR3, as DNA: TGCAGTGCTAGAGATATCTCTGCGTCTGGAAACACCATATATTTT.

This clonotype was found a few times. The V call is TRBV12-3 or TRBV12-4, the J call TRBJ2-3; 8 bases map to TRBD1. This CDR3 has 16 residues. The V gene end was trimmed by 3 bases and the J gene end by 6 bases; junction bases not matched to a gene: 11. Written as DNA, the CDR3 is TGTGCCAGCAGTTTGGGAAGGGCAGGGGGCTATGATACGCAGTATTTT. This encodes CASSLGRAGGYDTQYF.

The J gene is TRBJ1-2, the V gene TRBV12-5, with D unclear. Germline V gene sequence: CDR1 LGHNT, CDR2 FRNRAP. The CDR3 loop spans 13 amino acids. Trimming left V 0 bases short and J 7 bases short, with 9 bases between. The CDR3 here is CASGLVPTSGYTF. For the CDR3, the DNA is TGTGCTAGTGGTTTGGTACCGACATCTGGCTACACCTTC.

On this clonotype: One junction end disagrees with the germline gene, perhaps due to a read error. V is TRBV6-2 or TRBV6-3 and J is TRBJ2-5; D ambiguous. This CDR3 spans 14 amino acids. Germline lookup yields CDR1 MNHEY and CDR2 SVGEGT. The CDR3 coding sequence is TGTGCCAGCCGTCCTTATCAAACTCAAGAGCCCCAGTACTTC. Protein sequence: CASRPYQTQEPQYF.

This clonotype was seen a few times. The chain is built from TRBV9 and TRBJ1-1; D not resolved. Trimming pared 1 base from V and 5 bases from J, leaving 15 bases between. CDR3 size: 15 residues. Germline V gives CDR1 SGDLS, CDR2 YYNGEE. CDR3 nucleotides: TGTGCCAGCAGCGTATTCGGCGAGTTGGGGACTGAAGCTTTCTTT. It codes for CASSVFGELGTEAFF.

With regard to this clonotype: Without the conserved terminal phenylalanine or tryptophan, this CDR3 likely stems from a read error. The rearrangement joins TRBV14 to TRBJ2-5; D is uncertain. The CDR3 consists of 15 residues. Deletions cut 1 base from V and 0 bases from J, with 9 bases between. Germline V CDR1 and CDR2: SGHDN, FVKESK. CDR3 DNA sequence: TGTGCCAGCAGCCAAGTAGGTCTAGACCAAGAGACCCAGTACTAC. This sequence encodes CASSQVGLDQETQYY.

This clonotype was detected only a few times. The chain employs TRBV5-1 and TRBJ2-2; D gene uncertain. Per the germline V gene, CDR1 is SGHRS and CDR2 is YFSETQ. V was trimmed by 2 bases and J by 0 bases, leaving 8 bases between them. The CDR3 runs to 15 residues. CDR3 nucleotide sequence: TGCGCCAGCAGCTTAGAAATCGCGAACACCGGGGAGCTGTTTTTT. Translating it yields CASSLEIANTGELFF.

This chain connects TRBV12-3 or TRBV12-4 to TRBJ2-7, with a possible D match to TRBD2 (5 bases). CDR3 length: 15 amino acids. The ends were cut back, 2 bases at V and 0 bases at J, with 11 bases in the middle. CDR3 region: CASSLFAGSSYEQYF. The DNA of the CDR3 is TGTGCCAGCAGTTTATTCGCTGGGAGCTCCTACGAGCAGTACTTC.

In this sample, this clonotype turned up many times. The V gene is TRBV7-6, the J gene TRBJ1-5; unclear D gene. The CDR3 is 14 amino acids. Germline loops: CDR1 SGHVS, CDR2 FNYEAQ. Trimming took 1 base from V and 7 from J, leaving 11 bases between them. Here the CDR3 DNA reads TGTGCCAGCAGCTTAGATGAGGCGCAACAGCCCCAGCATTTT. Translating it yields CASSLDEAQQPQHF.

The sample holds a few counts of this clonotype. J is TRBJ1-2 and V is TRBV6-2 or TRBV6-3; D perhaps matches TRBD1 (6 bases). V was clipped by 6 bases and J by 2 bases, with 10 bases between them. Germline lookup yields CDR1 MNHEY and CDR2 SVGEGT. This CDR3 contains 13 residues. The CDR3 sequence is CASSQDSNYGYTF. In DNA, the CDR3 is TGTGCCAGCAGCCAGGACAGCAACTATGGCTACACCTTC.